This TCR beta chain came from a study of cytomegalovirus exposure and HLA in healthy donors. About the study: A preliminary data release comprised approximately 85 million unique TCRs obtained from HLA-typed donors.

About this clone: The antigen remains unidentified.

The PCR employed 60 Vbeta primers together with 13 Jbeta primers. Some clones are missing from TCRdb's copy, which holds only in-frame ones; the method was immunoSEQ multiplex PCR. The sample yields under 250,000 clones, more than 75% seen once. Trimming took off 6 bases at V and 2 bases at J, with 10 bases between the two ends. This CDR3 has 13 amino acids. The germline V gene has CDR1 MNHEY and CDR2 SVGAGI. Study-wide results and caveats: A later examination showed that TCR association rates differed by HLA locus, with DRB1 most and HLA-C fewest.

This receptor was obtained from a girl aged 2-10 years in good health and CMV-seronegative. The V call is TRBV6-5, the J call TRBJ1-1, with D unresolved. The material sequenced was PBMCs. The CDR3 region has the DNA TGTGCCAGCAGCCCTAAGTTCAACACTGAAGCTTTCTTT. Residues: CASSPKFNTEAFF.